These 7 T cell receptor beta chains share one sample of origin, sequenced in a study of blood T cells in healthy people across ages (dated by TCRdb to 2015 to 2017). Libraries were prepared through 5' RACE. This sample was sequenced with an Illumina HiSeq 2500. The second PCR ran for roughly 6 to 11 cycles and used a J-beta primer mix along with a sample-barcoded 5' primer. TCRdb trimmed public reads at Q25 via fastp, called clones via MiXCR and kept in-frame beta chains. For every CDR3 protein sequence, its rows merge into one entry that carries the most common genes and DNA. The sample table holds more than 700,000 distinct CDR3 sequences, of which 53% were seen once. The ten largest clones capture around 40% of the sample. The sample was blood. These receptors originate from a man at least 80 years old in good health.

This clonotype turned up a few times. The rearrangement uses TRBV7-2 and TRBJ1-2; 8 positions agree with TRBD1. The CDR3 loop spans 15 amino acids. Germline V gene lookup returns CDR1 SGHTA and CDR2 FQGNSA. J lost 6 bases, V lost 4 bases, and 10 bases had no gene match. In DNA, the CDR3 is TGTGCCAGCAGCTCCCGGACAGGGAACGGCCATGGCTACACCTTC. This gives the protein CASSSRTGNGHGYTF.

This sequence joins TRBV20-1 and TRBJ2-1, with a tentative D call TRBD2 (6 bases). Gene TRBJ2-7 matches the end of the DNA better, so the J call may be wrong. CDR1 and CDR2 from the germline V gene are DFQATT and SNEGSKA (reference sequence). The CDR3 length is 15 residues. Written as DNA, the CDR3 is TGCAGTGCTGGTAATCCGGGACTTTACTACAATGAGCAGTACTTC. Translated, it gives CSAGNPGLYYNEQYF.

This clonotype was seen a handful of times. The V gene is TRBV10-3, the J gene TRBJ2-2; D gene ambiguous. V was cut by 5 bases and J by 4 bases, with 11 bases left in between. This CDR3 has 14 amino acids. Germline CDR1 and CDR2: ENHRY and SYGVKD. The CDR3 here is CAISPTGGTGELFF. The CDR3 bases are TGTGCCATCAGTCCTACTGGCGGCACCGGGGAGCTGTTTTTT.

This clonotype was recorded many times. The chain employs TRBV6-6 and TRBJ2-5; a possible D gene is TRBD2 (6 bases). CDR1 and CDR2 (germline): MNHNY, SVGAGI (reference sequence). CDR3 size: 14 residues. V gave up 7 bases and J gave up 5 bases, with 17 bases separating them. The CDR3 loop is CASTGLAPGETQYF. The CDR3 nucleotides read TGTGCCAGCACTGGGCTAGCGCCTGGGGAGACCCAGTACTTC.

The CDR3 loop reads CSGERAYGYTF. The CDR3 DNA follows: TGCAGTGGAGAACGGGCCTATGGCTACACCTTC. The rearrangement links TRBV20-1 to TRBJ1-2; D is unclear. Germline-derived CDR1 and CDR2 are DFQATT and SNEGSKA (reference sequence). V was pared by 7 bases and J by 4 bases, with 10 bases between. The CDR3 covers 11 residues.

The chain couples TRBV7-2 to TRBJ1-5; TRBD1 aligns across 8 bases. CDR1 SGHTA and CDR2 FQGNSA come from the germline V gene. This CDR3 is 18 amino acids long. V lost 5 bases, J lost 4 bases, and 16 bases stayed unmatched. The CDR3 region has the DNA TGTGCCAGCAGCACAGTACAGGGGGGGTCCTTATGGAATCAGCCCCAGCATTTT. This encodes CASSTVQGGSLWNQPQHF.

The genes are TRBV15 and TRBJ2-1; 7 bases match TRBD2. V gave up 4 bases and J gave up 5 bases; unmatched junction bases: 8. The CDR3 is made up of 15 amino acids. Germline CDR1 LNHNV, CDR2 YYDKDF (reference sequence). As DNA, the CDR3 is TGTGCCACCAGCACGCCCGGACTAGTTAACAATGAGCAGTTCTTC. The encoded protein is CATSTPGLVNNEQFF.